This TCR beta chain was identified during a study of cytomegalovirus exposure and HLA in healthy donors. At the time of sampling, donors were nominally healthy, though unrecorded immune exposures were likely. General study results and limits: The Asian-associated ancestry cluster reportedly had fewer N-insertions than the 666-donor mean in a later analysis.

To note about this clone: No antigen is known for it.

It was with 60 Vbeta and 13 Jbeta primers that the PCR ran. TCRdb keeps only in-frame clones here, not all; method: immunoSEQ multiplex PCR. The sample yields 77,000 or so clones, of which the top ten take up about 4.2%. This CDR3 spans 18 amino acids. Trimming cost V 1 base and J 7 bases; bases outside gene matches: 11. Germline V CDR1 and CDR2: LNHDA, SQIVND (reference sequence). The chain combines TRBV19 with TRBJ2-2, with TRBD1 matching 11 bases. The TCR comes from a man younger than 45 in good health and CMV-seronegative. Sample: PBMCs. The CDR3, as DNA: TGTGCCAGTAGTATAGCTTTCCGGGACAGGGGGAATGTCGGGGAGCTGTTTTTT. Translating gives CASSIAFRDRGNVGELFF. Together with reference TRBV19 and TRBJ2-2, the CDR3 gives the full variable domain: DGGITQSPKYLFRKEGQNVTLSCEQNLNHDAMYWYRQDPGQGLRLIYYSQIVNDFQKGDIAEGYSVSREKKESFPLTVTSAQKNPTAFYLCASSIAFRDRGNVGELFFGEGSRLTVL.